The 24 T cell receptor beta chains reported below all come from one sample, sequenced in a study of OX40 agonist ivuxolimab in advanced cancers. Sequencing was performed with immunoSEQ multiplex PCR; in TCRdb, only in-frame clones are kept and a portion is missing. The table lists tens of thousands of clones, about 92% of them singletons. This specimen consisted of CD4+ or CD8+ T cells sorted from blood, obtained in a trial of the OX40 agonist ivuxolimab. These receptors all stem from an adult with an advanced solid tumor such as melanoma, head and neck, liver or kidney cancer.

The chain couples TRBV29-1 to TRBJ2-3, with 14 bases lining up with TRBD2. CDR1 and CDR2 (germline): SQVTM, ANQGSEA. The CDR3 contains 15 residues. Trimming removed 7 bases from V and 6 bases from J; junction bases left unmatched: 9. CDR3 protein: CSAETSGRAGDTQYF. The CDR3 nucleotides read TGCAGCGCTGAGACTAGCGGGAGGGCAGGTGATACGCAGTATTTT.

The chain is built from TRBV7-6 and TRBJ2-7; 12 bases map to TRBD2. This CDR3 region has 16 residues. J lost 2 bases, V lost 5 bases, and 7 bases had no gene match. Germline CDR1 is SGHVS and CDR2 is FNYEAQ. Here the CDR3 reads CASSPGLAGMPYEQYF. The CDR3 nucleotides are TGTGCCAGCAGCCCCGGACTAGCGGGGATGCCCTACGAGCAGTACTTC.

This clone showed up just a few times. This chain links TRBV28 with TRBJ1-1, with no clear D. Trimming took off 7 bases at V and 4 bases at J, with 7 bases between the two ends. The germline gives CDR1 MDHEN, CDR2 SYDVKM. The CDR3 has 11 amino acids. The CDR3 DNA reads TGTGCCAGCACCCTGGGCACTGAAGCTTTCTTT. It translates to CASTLGTEAFF.

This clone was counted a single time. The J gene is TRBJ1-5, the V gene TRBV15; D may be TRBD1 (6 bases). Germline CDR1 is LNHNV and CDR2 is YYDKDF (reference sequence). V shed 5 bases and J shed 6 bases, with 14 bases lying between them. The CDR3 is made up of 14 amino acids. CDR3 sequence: CATSANRVVQPQHF. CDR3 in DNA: TGTGCCACCAGCGCTAACAGGGTAGTTCAGCCCCAGCATTTT.

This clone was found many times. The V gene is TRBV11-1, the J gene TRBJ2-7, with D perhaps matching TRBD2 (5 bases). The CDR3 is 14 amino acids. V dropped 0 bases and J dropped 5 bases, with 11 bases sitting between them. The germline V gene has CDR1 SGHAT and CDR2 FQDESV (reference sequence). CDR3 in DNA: TGTGCCAGCAGCTTAGCGGGAGTGTGGCACGAGCAGTACTTC. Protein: CASSLAGVWHEQYF.

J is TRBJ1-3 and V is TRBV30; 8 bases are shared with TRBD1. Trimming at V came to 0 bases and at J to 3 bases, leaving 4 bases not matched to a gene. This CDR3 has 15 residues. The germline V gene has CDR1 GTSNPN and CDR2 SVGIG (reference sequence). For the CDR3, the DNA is TGTGCCTGGAGTGTCTCGACAGGGGTTGGAAACACCATATATTTT. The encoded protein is CAWSVSTGVGNTIYF.

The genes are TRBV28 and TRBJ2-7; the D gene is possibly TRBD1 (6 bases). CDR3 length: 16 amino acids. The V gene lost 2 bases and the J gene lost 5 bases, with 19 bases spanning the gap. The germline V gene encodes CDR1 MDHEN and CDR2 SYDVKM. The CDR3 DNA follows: TGTGCCAGCAGTTTAATTTTGGCAGGGGAGCTCCACGAGCAGTACTTC. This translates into CASSLILAGELHEQYF. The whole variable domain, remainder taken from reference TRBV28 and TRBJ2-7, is DVKVTQSSRYLVKRTGEKVFLECVQDMDHENMFWYRQDPGLGLRLIYFSYDVKMKEKGDIPEGYSVSREKKERFSLILESASTNQTSMYLCASSLILAGELHEQYFGPGTRLTVT.

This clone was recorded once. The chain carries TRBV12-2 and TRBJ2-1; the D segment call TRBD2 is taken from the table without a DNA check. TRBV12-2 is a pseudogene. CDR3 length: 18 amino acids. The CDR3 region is CASRLGASGRLTYNEQFF. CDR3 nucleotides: TGTGCAAGTCGCTTAGGGGCTAGCGGGAGGTTAACCTACAATGAGCAGTTCTTC.

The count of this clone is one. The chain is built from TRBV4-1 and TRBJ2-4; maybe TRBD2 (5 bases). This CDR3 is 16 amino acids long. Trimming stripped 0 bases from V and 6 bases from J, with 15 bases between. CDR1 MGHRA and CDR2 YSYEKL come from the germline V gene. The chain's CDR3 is CASSQDFYGGRNIQYF. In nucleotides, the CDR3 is TGCGCCAGCAGCCAAGACTTTTACGGCGGGCGAAACATTCAGTACTTC.

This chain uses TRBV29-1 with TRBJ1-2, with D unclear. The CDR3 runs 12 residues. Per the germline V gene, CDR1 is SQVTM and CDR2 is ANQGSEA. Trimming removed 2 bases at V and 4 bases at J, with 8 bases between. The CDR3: CSVETELYGYTF. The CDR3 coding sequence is TGCAGCGTTGAAACGGAGCTCTATGGCTACACCTTC.

CDR3 residues: CASSPDDTDGTQYF. CDR3 coding DNA: TGTGCCAGCTCACCGGACGACACGGACGGGACCCAGTACTTC. The rearrangement joins TRBV18 to TRBJ2-5; D gene ambiguous. The CDR3 extends over 14 amino acids. The V gene's germline CDR1 is KGHSH and CDR2 LQKENI. Trimming stripped 3 bases from V and 7 bases from J, with 15 bases between. Full variable domain (rest looked up from reference TRBV18 and TRBJ2-5): NAGVMQNPRHLVRRRGQEARLRCSPMKGHSHVYWYRQLPEEGLKFMVYLQKENIIDESGMPKERFSAEFPKEGPSILRIQQVVRGDSAAYFCASSPDDTDGTQYFGPGTRLLVL.

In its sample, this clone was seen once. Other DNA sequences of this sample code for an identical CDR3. The CDR3 reads CASSYGSNQPQHF. The CDR3 coding sequence is TGTGCCAGCAGTTACGGTAGCAATCAGCCCCAGCATTTT. The gene calls are TRBV6-5 and TRBJ1-5; D remains ambiguous. Per the germline V gene, CDR1 is MNHEY and CDR2 is SVGAGI. This CDR3 contains 13 residues. Between the trimmed V and J ends, which lost 2 bases and 0 bases, there was a span of 2 bases.

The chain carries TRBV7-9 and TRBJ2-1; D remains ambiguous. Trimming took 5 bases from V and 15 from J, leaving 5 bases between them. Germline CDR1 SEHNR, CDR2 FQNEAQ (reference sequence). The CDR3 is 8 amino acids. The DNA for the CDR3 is TGTGCCAGCAGCGGGCGGTTCTTC. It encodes CASSGRFF.

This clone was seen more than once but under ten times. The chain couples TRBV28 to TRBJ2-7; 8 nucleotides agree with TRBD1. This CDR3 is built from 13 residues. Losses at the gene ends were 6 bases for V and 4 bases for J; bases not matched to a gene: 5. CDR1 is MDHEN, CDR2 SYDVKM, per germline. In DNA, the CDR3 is TGTGCCAGCAGGCTGACAGGGGAGTACGAGCAGTACTTC. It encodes CASRLTGEYEQYF.

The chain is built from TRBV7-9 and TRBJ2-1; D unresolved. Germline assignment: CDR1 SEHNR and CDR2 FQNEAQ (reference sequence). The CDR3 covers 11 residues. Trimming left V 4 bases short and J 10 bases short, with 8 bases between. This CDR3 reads CASSSPREQFF. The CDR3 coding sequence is TGTGCCAGCAGCTCTCCCCGGGAGCAGTTCTTC.

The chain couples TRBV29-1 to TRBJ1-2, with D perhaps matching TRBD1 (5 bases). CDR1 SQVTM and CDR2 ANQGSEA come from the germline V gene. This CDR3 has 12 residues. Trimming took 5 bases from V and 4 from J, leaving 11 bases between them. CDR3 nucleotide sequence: TGCAGCGTTTACAGGAGCTTCTATGGCTACACCTTC. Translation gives CSVYRSFYGYTF.

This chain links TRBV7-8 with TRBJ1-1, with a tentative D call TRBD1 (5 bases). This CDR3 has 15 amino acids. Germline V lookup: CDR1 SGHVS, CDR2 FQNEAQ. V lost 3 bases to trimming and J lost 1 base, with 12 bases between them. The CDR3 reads CASSLFRQTNTEAFF. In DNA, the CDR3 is TGTGCCAGCAGCTTGTTCAGACAGACGAACACTGAAGCTTTCTTT.

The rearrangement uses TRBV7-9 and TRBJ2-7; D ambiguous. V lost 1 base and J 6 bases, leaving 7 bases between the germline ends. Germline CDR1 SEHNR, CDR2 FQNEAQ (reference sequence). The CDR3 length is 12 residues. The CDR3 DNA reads TGTGCCAGCAGCTTAGGGGGAACCGAGCAGTACTTC. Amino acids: CASSLGGTEQYF.

CDR3 region: CASRDTGGNSPLHF. CDR3 bases: TGTGCCAGCAGGGATACAGGGGGCAATTCACCCCTCCACTTT. This chain uses TRBV2 with TRBJ1-6; 9 nucleotides line up with TRBD1. V shed 6 bases and J 7 bases; nucleotides not matched to a gene: 4. There are 14 residues in the CDR3. CDR1 is SNHLY and CDR2 is FYNNEI in the germline V gene.

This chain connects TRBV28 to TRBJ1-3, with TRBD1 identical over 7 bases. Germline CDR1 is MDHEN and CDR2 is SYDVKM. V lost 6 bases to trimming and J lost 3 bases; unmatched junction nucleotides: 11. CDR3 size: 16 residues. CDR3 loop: CASSTTGLYGGNTIYF. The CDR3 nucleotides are TGTGCCAGCAGCACGACAGGGCTTTACGGTGGAAACACCATATATTTT.

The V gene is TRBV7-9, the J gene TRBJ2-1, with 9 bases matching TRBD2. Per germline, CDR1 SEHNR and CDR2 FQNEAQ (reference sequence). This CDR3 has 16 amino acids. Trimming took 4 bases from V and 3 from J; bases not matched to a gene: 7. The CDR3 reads CASSSQLAGNYNEQFF. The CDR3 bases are TGTGCCAGCAGCTCCCAACTAGCGGGTAACTACAATGAGCAGTTCTTC.

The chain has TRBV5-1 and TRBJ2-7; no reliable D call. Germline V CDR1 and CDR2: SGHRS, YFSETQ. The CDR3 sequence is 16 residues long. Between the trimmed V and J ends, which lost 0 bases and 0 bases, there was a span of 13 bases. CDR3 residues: CASSLDSYISSYEQYF. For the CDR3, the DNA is TGCGCCAGCAGCTTGGATAGTTACATAAGCTCCTACGAGCAGTACTTC. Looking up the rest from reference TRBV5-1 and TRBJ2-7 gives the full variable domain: KAGVTQTPRYLIKTRGQQVTLSCSPISGHRSVSWYQQTPGQGLQFLFEYFSETQRNKGNFPGRFSGRQFSNSRSEMNVSTLELGDSALYLCASSLDSYISSYEQYFGPGTRLTVT.

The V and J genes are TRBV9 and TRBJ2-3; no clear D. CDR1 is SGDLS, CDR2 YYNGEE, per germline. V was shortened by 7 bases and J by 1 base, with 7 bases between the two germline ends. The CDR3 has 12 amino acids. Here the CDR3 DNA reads TGTGCCAGCGGCGGCCGCACAGATACGCAGTATTTT. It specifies CASGGRTDTQYF.

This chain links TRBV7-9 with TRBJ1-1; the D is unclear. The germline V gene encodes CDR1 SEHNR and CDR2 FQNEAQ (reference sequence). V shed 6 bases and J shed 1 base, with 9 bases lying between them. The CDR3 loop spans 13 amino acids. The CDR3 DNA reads TGTGCCAGCAGGCGGCCCGAGAACACTGAAGCTTTCTTT. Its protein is CASRRPENTEAFF.